This entry describes one T cell receptor beta chain. The antigen is undetermined. The data were obtained in a study of cytomegalovirus exposure and HLA in healthy donors. Regarding the study as a whole: By HLA locus, TCR association rates varied in a later analysis, with DRB1 showing the most and HLA-C the fewest. The availability of immune exposure information extended only to CMV serostatus.

Primers included in the PCR were 60 Vbeta and 13 Jbeta primers. The data were produced by immunoSEQ multiplex PCR, yet TCRdb's version contains in-frame clones alone and is incomplete. The sample has some 200,000 clones; 84% are singletons. The CDR3 is 16 residues long. V was pared by 2 bases and J by 1 base, with 5 bases of the junction left unmatched. Germline values: CDR1 SGHAT, CDR2 FQNNGV. The chain is built from TRBV11-2 and TRBJ1-5; 7 nucleotides agree with TRBD1. This receptor was taken from a woman aged 50 to 65 in good health and CMV-seropositive. The sequenced sample consisted of PBMCs. The CDR3 loop reads CASSLFSGGSNQPQHF. The CDR3 region has the DNA TGTGCCAGCAGCTTATTTTCAGGGGGGAGCAATCAGCCCCAGCATTTT.